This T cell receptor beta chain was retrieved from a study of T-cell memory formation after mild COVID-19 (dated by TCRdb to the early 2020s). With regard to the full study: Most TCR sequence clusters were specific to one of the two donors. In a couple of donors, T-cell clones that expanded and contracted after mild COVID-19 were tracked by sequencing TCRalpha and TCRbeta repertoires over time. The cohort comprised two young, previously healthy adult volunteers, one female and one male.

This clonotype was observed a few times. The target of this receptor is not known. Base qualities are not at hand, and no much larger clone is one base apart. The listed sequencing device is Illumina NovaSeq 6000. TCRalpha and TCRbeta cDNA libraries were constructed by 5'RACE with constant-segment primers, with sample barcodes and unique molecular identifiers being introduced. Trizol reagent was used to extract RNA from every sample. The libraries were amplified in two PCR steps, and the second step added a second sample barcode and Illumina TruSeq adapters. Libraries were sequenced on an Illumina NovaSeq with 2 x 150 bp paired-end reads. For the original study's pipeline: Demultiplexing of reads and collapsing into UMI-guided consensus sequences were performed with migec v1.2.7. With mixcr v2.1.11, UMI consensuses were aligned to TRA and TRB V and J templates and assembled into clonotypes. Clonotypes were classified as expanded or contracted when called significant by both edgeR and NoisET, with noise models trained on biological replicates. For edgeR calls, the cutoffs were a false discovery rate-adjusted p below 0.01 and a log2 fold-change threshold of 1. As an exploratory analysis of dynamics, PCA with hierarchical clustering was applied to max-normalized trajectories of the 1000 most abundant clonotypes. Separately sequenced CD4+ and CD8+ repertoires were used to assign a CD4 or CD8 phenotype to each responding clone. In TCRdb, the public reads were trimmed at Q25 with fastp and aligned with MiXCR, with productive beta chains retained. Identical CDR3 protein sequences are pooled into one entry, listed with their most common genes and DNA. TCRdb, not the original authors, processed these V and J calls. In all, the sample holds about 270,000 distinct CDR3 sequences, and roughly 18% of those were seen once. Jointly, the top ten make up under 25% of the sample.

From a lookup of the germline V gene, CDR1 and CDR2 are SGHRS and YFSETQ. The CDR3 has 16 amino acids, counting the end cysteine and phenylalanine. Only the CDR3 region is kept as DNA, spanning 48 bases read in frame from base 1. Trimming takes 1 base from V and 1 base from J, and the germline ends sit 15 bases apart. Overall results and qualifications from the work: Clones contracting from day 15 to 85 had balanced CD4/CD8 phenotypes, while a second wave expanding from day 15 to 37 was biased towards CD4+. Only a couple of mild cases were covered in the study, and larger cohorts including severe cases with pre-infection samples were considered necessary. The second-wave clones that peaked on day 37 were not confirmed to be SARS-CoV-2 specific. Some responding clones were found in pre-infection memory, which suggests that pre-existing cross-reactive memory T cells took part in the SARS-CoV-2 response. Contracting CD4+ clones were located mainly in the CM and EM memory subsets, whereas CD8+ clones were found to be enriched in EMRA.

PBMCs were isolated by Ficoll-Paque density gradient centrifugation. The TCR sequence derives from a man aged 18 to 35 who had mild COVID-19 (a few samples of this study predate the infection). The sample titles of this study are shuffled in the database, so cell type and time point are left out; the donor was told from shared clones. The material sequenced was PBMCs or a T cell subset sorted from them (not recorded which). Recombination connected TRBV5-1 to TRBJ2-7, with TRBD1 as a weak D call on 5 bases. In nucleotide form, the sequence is TGCGCCAGCAGCTTGACCGCGGCGTCAGGGTCCTACGAGCAGTACTTC. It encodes CASSLTAASGSYEQYF.